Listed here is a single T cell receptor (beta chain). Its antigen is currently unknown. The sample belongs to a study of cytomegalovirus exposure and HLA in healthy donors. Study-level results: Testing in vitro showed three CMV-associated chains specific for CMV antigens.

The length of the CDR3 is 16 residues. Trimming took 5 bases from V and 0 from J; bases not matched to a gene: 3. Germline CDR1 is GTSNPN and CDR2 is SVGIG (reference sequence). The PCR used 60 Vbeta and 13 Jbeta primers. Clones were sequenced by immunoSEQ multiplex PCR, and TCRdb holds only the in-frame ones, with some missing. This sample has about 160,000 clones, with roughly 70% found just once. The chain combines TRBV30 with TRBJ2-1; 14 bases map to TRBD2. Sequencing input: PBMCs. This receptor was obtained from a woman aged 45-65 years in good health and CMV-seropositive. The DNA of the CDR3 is TGTGCCTGGCGGACTAGCGGGGGGAGCTCCTACAATGAGCAGTTCTTC. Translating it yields CAWRTSGGSSYNEQFF.